This T cell receptor beta chain was identified in a study of CD8 T cells in Susac syndrome. TEMRA cells were FACS-enriched, unlike CD8+ and CD4+ T cells, which were negatively isolated. V lost 1 base and J lost 2; bases outside the gene matches: 8. The CDR3 contains 18 residues. Germline V gene sequence: CDR1 LNHDA, CDR2 SQIVND (reference sequence). Study observations and caveats: The study recognized that the number of individuals in its TCR sequencing and HLA analysis was relatively small.

The authors reverse transcribed about 0.5 to 1 ug RNA with random hexamers. The amplification used immunoSEQ multiplex PCR on TCR beta CDR3; it spanned 54 Vbeta and 13 Jbeta. TCRdb reanalysed the immunoSEQ multiplex PCR reads using MiXCR and keeps one entry per CDR3 protein. Found here are 130,000 or so distinct CDR3 sequences, approximately 79% of them singletons; the top ten hold 0.51%. In regard to this clonotype: Its target is unknown.

The chain carries TRBV19 and TRBJ2-7; 13 bases align to TRBD2. This TCR derives from a human donor with multiple sclerosis. The sample comprised CD8+ T cells from PBMCs. CDR3 sequence reads: CASSIASGTSGNPYEQYF. In DNA, the CDR3 is TGTGCCAGTAGTATAGCATCCGGGACTAGCGGGAACCCCTACGAGCAGTACTTC.